This TCR beta chain was obtained from a study of blood T cell repertoires in COVID-19. At the level of the study: Spain, Italy and the United States supplied samples that represented acute and convalescent COVID-19. Sources were T cells, B-cell-depleted T cells, or PBMCs; the material itself was cDNA or gDNA.

The table came from immunoSEQ multiplex PCR; TCRdb's copy has only in-frame clones and leaves some out. The sample contains 50,000 or so clones, 86% of which appear only once. CDR3 length equals 13 residues. Looked up from germline, CDR1 is MNHEY and CDR2 is SVGAGI. With V trimmed by 5 bases and J by 8 bases, 8 bases remained unmatched. The table lists this clone with a count of one. Sequenced sample: peripheral blood. J is TRBJ1-2 and V is TRBV6-5; 7 nucleotides align to TRBD1. The receptor's source is a man aged 65-85 years with acute or convalescent COVID-19. The CDR3 spells CASSPTGIRGYTF. The CDR3 DNA reads as TGTGCCAGCAGTCCGACAGGGATTCGGGGCTACACCTTC.